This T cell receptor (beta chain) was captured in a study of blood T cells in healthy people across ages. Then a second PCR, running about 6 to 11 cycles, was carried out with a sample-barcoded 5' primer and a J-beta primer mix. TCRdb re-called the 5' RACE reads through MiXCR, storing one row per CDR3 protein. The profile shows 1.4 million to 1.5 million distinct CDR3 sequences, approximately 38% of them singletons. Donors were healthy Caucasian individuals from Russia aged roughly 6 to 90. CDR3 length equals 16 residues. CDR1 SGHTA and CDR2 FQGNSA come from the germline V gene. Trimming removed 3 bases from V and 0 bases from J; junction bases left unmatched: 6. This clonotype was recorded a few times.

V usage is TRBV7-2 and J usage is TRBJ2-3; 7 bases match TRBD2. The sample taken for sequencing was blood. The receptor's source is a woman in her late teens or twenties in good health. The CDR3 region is CASSFINSGSTDTQYF. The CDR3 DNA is TGTGCCAGCAGCTTTATCAATAGCGGGAGCACAGATACGCAGTATTTT.